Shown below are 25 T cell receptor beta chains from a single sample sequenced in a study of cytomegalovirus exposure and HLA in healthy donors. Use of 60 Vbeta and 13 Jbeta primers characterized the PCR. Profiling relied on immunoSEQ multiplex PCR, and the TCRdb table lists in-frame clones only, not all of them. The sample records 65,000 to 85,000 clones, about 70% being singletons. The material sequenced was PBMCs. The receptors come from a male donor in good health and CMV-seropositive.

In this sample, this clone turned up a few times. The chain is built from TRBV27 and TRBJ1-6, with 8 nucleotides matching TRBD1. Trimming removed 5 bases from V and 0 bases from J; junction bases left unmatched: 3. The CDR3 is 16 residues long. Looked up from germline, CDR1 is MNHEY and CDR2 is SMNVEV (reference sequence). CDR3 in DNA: TGTGCCAGCAGTCGGACAGGGAGCTCCTATAATTCACCCCTCCACTTT. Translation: CASSRTGSSYNSPLHF.

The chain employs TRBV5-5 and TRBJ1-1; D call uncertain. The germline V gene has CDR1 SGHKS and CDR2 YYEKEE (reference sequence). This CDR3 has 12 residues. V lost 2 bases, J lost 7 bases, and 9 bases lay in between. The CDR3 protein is CASSFSGSEAFF. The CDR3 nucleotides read TGTGCCAGCAGCTTTTCAGGCAGTGAAGCTTTCTTT. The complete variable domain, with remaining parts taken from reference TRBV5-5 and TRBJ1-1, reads DAGVTQSPTHLIKTRGQQVTLRCSPISGHKSVSWYQQVLGQGPQFIFQYYEKEERGRGNFPDRFSARQFPNYSSELNVNALLLGDSALYLCASSFSGSEAFFGQGTRLTVV.

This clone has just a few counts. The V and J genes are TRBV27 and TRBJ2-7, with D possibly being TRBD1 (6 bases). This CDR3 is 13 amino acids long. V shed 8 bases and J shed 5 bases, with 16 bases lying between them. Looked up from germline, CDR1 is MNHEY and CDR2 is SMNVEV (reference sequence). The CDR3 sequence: CASLKTGRNEQYF. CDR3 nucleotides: TGTGCCAGCCTCAAAACAGGGAGAAACGAGCAGTACTTC.

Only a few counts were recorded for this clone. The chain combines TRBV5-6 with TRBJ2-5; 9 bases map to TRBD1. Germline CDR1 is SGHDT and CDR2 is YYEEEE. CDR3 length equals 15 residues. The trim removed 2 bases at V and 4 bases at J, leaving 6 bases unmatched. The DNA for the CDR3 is TGTGCCAGCAGCTTATGGACAGGGGCGAGAGAGACCCAGTACTTC. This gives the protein CASSLWTGARETQYF.

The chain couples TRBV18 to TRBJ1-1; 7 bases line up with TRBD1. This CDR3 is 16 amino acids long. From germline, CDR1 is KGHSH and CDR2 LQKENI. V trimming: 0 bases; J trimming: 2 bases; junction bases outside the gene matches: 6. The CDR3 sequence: CASSPPGQSINTEAFF. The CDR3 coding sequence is TGTGCCAGCTCACCACCGGGACAGAGCATTAACACTGAAGCTTTCTTT. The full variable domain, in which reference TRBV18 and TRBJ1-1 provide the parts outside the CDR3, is NAGVMQNPRHLVRRRGQEARLRCSPMKGHSHVYWYRQLPEEGLKFMVYLQKENIIDESGMPKERFSAEFPKEGPSILRIQQVVRGDSAAYFCASSPPGQSINTEAFFGQGTRLTVV.

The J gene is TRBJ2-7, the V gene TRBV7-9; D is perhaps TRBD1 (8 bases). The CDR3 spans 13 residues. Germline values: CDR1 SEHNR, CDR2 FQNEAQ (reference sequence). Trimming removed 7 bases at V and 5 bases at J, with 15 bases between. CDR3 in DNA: TGTGCCAGCAAGACACAGGGGGGGCACGAGCAGTACTTC. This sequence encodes CASKTQGGHEQYF. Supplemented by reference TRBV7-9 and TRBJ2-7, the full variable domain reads DTGVSQNPRHKITKRGQNVTFRCDPISEHNRLYWYRQTLGQGPEFLTYFQNEAQLEKSRLLSDRFSAERPKGSFSTLEIQRTEQGDSAMYLCASKTQGGHEQYFGPGTRLTVT.

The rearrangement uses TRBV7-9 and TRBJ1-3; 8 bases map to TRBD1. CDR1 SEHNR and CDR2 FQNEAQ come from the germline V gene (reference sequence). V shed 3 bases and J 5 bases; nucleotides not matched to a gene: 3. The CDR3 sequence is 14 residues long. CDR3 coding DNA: TGTGCCAGCAGCTTGGACAGGGCGAGAAACACCATATATTTT. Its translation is CASSLDRARNTIYF.

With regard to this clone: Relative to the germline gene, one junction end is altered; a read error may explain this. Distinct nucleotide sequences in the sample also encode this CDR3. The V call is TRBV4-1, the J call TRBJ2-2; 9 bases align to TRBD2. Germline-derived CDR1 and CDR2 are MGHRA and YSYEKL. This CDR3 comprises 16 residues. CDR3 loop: CASSQDSGRNTGELFF. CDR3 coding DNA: TGCGCCAGCAGCCAAGATAGCGGGAGAAATACCGGGGAACTGTTTTTT.

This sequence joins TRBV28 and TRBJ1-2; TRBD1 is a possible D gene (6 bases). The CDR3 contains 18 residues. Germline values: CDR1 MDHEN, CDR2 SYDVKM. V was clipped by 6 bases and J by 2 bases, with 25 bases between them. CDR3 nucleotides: TGTGCCAGCAGCGTCAGGGGTGGGGATCGCAACGTAAACTATGGCTACACCTTC. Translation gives CASSVRGGDRNVNYGYTF.

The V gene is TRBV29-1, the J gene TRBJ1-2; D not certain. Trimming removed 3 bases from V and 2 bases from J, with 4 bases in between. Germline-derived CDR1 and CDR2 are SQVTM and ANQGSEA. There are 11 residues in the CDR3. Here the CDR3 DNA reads TGCAGCGTTGACGGGAACTATGGCTACACCTTC. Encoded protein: CSVDGNYGYTF.

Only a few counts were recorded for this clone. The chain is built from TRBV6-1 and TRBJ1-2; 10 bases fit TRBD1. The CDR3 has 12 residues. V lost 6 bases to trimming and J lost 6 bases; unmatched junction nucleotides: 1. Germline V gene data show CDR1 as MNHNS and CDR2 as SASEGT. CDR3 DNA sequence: TGTGCCAGCAGGACAGGGGGCCATGGCTACACCTTC. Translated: CASRTGGHGYTF.

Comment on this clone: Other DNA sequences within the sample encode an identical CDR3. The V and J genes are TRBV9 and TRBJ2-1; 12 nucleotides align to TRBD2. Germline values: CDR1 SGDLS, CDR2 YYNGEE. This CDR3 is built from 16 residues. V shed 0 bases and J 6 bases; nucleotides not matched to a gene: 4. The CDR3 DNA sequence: TGTGCCAGCAGCGTAGTGGGACTAGCGGGCCTCAATGAGCAGTTCTTC. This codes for CASSVVGLAGLNEQFF.

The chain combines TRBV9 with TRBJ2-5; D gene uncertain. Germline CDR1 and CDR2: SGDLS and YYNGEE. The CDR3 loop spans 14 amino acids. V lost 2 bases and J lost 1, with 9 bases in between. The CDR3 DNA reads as TGTGCCAGCAGCGTTTCCTGGGCCCAAGAGACCCAGTACTTC. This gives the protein CASSVSWAQETQYF.

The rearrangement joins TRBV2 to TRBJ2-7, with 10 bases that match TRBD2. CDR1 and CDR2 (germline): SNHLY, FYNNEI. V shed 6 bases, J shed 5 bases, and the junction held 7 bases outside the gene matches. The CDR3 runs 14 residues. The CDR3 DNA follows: TGTGCCAGCAGCACTTCTAGCGGGAGAAACGAGCAGTACTTC. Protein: CASSTSSGRNEQYF.

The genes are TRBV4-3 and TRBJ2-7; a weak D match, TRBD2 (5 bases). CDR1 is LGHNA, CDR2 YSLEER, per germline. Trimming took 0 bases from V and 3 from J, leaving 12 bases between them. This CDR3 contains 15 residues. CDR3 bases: TGCGCCAGCAGCCAAGATTGGCGGGCCGGCTACGAGCAGTACTTC. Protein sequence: CASSQDWRAGYEQYF.

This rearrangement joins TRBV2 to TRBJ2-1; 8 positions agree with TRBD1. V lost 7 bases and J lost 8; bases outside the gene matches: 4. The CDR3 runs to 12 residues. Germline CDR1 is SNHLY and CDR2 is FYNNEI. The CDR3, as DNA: TGTGCCAGCAAGGGACAGGCCCATGAGCAGTTCTTC. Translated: CASKGQAHEQFF.

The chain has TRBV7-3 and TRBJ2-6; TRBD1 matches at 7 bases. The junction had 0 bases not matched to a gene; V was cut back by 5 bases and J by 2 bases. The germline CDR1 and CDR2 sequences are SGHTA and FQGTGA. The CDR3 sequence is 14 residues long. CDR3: CASSTGAGANVLTF. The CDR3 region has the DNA TGTGCCAGCAGCACAGGGGCTGGGGCCAACGTCCTGACTTTC.

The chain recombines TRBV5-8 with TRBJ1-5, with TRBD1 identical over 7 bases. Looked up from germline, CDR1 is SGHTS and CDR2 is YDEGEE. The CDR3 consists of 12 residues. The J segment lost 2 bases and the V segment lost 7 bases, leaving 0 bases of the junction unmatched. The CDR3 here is CASGTGNQPQHF. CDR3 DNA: TGTGCCAGCGGGACAGGCAATCAGCCCCAGCATTTT.

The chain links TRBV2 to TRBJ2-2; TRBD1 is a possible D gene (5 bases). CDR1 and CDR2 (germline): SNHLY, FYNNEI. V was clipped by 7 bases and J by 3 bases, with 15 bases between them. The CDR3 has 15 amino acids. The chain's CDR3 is CASNRQGRDTGELFF. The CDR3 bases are TGTGCCAGCAATCGGCAGGGAAGGGACACCGGGGAGCTGTTTTTT.

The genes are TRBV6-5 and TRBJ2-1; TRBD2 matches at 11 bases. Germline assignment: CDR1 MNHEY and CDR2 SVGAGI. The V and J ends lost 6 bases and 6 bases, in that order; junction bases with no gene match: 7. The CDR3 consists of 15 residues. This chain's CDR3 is CASSRVGLAVNEQFF. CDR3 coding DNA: TGTGCCAGCAGCCGAGTGGGACTAGCGGTCAATGAGCAGTTCTTC.

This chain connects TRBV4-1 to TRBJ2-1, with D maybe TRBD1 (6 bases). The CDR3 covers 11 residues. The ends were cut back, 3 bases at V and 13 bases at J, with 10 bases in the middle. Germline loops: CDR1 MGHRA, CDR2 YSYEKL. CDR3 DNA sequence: TGCGCCAGCAGCCAGTGGGACACTCAGTTCTTC. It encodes CASSQWDTQFF.

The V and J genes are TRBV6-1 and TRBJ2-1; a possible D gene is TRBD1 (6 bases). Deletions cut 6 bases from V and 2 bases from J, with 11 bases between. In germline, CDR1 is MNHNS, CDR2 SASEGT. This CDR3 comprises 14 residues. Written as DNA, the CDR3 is TGTGCCAGCAGAGGACAGACCGCCTACAATGAGCAGTTCTTC. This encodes CASRGQTAYNEQFF.

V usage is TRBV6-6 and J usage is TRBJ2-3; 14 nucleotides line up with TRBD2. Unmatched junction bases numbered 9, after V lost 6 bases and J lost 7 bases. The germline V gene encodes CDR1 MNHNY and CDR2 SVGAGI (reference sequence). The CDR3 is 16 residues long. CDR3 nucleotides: TGTGCCAGCAGCCGCTCGACTAGCGGGGGGGAAAATACGCAGTATTTT. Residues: CASSRSTSGGENTQYF.

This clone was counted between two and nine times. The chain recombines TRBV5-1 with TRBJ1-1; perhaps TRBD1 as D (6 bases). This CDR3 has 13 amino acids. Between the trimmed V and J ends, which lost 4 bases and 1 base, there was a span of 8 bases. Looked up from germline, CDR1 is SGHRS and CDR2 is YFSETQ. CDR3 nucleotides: TGCGCCAGCAGCCGGGGACAGAACACTGAAGCTTTCTTT. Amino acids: CASSRGQNTEAFF.

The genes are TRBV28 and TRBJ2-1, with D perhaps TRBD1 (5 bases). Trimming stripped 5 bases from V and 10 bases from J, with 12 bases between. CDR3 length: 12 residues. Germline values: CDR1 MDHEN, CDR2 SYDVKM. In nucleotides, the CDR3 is TGTGCCAGCAGTCCACTCAGGGTCGAGCAGTTCTTC. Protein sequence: CASSPLRVEQFF.